This T cell receptor beta chain was identified in a study of cytomegalovirus exposure and HLA in healthy donors. This CDR3 has 12 amino acids. The germline V gene encodes CDR1 SGHKS and CDR2 YYEKEE (reference sequence). V was clipped by 4 bases and J by 10 bases, with 12 bases between them. Study-wide points: In a later analysis, V- and J-gene trimming of beta chains associated with a DCLRE1C missense variant, replicated independently. The number of N-insertions in an Asian-associated ancestry cluster was reportedly below the 666-donor mean in a later analysis. In vitro confirmation showed a few CMV-associated chains to be CMV antigen specific. Accurate predictions that matched the HLA-A and HLA-B alleles of most subjects were reportedly made from TCR beta sequences.

In regard to this clone: Its antigen is as yet unknown.

Use of 60 Vbeta and 13 Jbeta primers characterized the PCR. Repertoires were generated with immunoSEQ multiplex PCR, while TCRdb's copy carries only in-frame clones and drops some. Of roughly 60,000 clones in the sample, 70% to 80% were seen once. Source material: PBMCs. This sequence originates from an older woman in good health and CMV-seropositive. This chain joins TRBV5-5 and TRBJ2-1; unclear D gene. CDR3 DNA: TGTGCCAGCAGCCAGCTACTGGAGGAGCAGTTCTTC. Residues: CASSQLLEEQFF. Filled out from reference TRBV5-5 and TRBJ2-1, the complete variable domain reads DAGVTQSPTHLIKTRGQQVTLRCSPISGHKSVSWYQQVLGQGPQFIFQYYEKEERGRGNFPDRFSARQFPNYSSELNVNALLLGDSALYLCASSQLLEEQFFGPGTRLTVL.